This TCR beta chain was recovered during a study of cytomegalovirus exposure and HLA in healthy donors. About the study: HLA-typed donors were the source of 82 million or so unique TCRs, which an early data release held.

As concerns this clone: Its antigen is still unknown.

In germline, CDR1 is SGHVS, CDR2 FNYEAQ. V was cut by 4 bases and J by 7 bases, with 16 bases left in between. The CDR3 has 14 amino acids. 60 Vbeta and 13 Jbeta primers were used in PCR. This table comes from immunoSEQ multiplex PCR, and its TCRdb copy is limited to in-frame clones, with some not included. This table has about 250,000 clones, under 90% appearing once. Study-wide points: Being productive about 87% or about 30% of the time was typical of most TCR beta V segments in an earlier analysis. Judged likely to be a sequencing artifact was a cluster of highly shared sequence variants.

The sequencing input was PBMCs. The chain recombines TRBV7-6 with TRBJ1-1; unclear D gene. The TCR sequence derives from a girl aged 2 to 9 in good health and CMV-seronegative. The CDR3 here is CASSSTQGRGEAFF. The CDR3, as DNA: TGTGCCAGCAGCTCTACCCAAGGGAGAGGTGAAGCTTTCTTT.